The source of this TCR beta chain is a study of CD8+CD57+ T cells in acquired aplastic anemia (dated by TCRdb to the late 2010s). Study-wide context: A mean of approximately 3 ug of DNA, ranging from roughly 0.2 to 27.4 ug, was extracted from sorted CD4+ and CD8+ cells. Overall study outcomes, separate from this receptor: Patients and healthy controls showed no significant difference in CD8+ Simpson's diversity (P=0.060). Although 25 to 30 CD8+ CDR3 sequences were shared by patients and controls, these sequences appeared highly expressed in patients and within the immunodominant clones of patients.

This clonotype showed up many times. Its cognate antigen has yet to be identified. No base-level quality is on record; no much larger clone is a single base apart. Genomic DNA was used as template for profiling of TCR beta VDJ combinations and CDR3 sequences. An Illumina HiSeq 2000 was the platform used for TCR repertoire sequencing. Processing in the source paper ran as follows. Repertoires were assessed using TRBV/TRBJ rearrangement plots, CDR3 size and DJ length profiles, and Simpson's diversity index. The most abundant DNA sequence in the deep sequencing data was taken as the immunodominant clone. CDR3 amino acid sequences were screened for sharing across subjects and were compared with published repertoires and the VDJdb database. TCRdb reworked the public reads: Q25 trimming with fastp, MiXCR clone assembly, productive beta chains retained. Each entry merges the rows of one CDR3 protein and shows their most common DNA and genes. The V and J calls here are based on TCRdb, not the publication. Counted in this sample were roughly 180,000 distinct CDR3 sequences; around three fifths of them appeared once. In total, the top ten clones hold just over 45% of the sample.

The germline V gene provides CDR1 KGHDR and CDR2 SFDVKD. V and J are truncated by 12 bases and 0 bases respectively, leaving an intervening sequence of 21 bases. From its cysteine to its phenylalanine, the CDR3 spans 16 amino acids. Of the read, only the CDR3 DNA is kept; its 48 bases are in frame from base 1. In this study, sorted CD4+ and CD8+ T cells from the blood of healthy subjects and of severe aplastic anemia patients had their TCR repertoires deep-sequenced. Ficoll-Paque density gradient centrifugation was used to isolate peripheral blood mononuclear cells. CD4+ and CD8+ T cells were sorted by FACS or magnetic beads before DNA extraction.

The chain employs TRBV24-1 and TRBJ2-3; no D gene is confidently identified. This TCR derives from a human donor with severe aplastic anemia or a healthy control (not recorded which). The material sequenced was sorted CD4+, CD8+, or CD8+CD57+ T cells (not recorded which) from PBMCs. In nucleotides, the sequence is TGTGCCCGATCCTCAGATGCGAACGAAAGCACAGATACGCAGTATTTT. It codes for CARSSDANESTDTQYF.